Presented here are 14 T cell receptor beta chains from one specimen sequenced in a study of T cells in Graves' hyperthyroidism and ophthalmopathy. There were TCR beta CDR3 regions amplified from RNA transcripts. RT-PCR in the first round (using the HTBI primer set) targeted the TCR CDR3. TCRdb passed the multiplex PCR reads through MiXCR, listing each CDR3 protein once. The sample lists about 420,000 distinct CDR3 sequences; more than 15% were seen once. The specimen was blood. The receptors stem from a woman younger than 35 with Graves' hyperthyroidism.

The J gene is TRBJ1-2, the V gene TRBV29-1; D call uncertain. CDR1 is SQVTM and CDR2 is ANQGSEA in the germline V gene. Deletions cut 3 bases from V and 1 base from J, with 9 bases between. The CDR3 sequence is 13 residues long. The CDR3 region has the DNA TGCAGCGTTGACCACCCGCATAACTATGGCTACACCTTC. Encoded protein: CSVDHPHNYGYTF.

V gene TRBV7-9 combines with J gene TRBJ2-7; D not certain. CDR1 and CDR2 (germline): SEHNR, FQNEAQ (reference sequence). The V end lost 2 bases, the J end lost 1 base, and 9 bases lay between the germline ends. CDR3 length: 14 residues. CDR3 bases: TGTGCCAGCAGCTTATTGAGGCAGTCCTACGAGCAGTACTTC. It translates to CASSLLRQSYEQYF.

This clonotype was counted many times. This chain links TRBV28 with TRBJ2-7; D is possibly TRBD1 or TRBD2 (7 bases each). Germline V gives CDR1 MDHEN, CDR2 SYDVKM. Trimming shortened V by 7 bases and J by 0 bases, and 16 bases separated the two germline ends. The CDR3 has 15 amino acids. The CDR3 spells CASTRGGGSSYEQYF. CDR3 DNA: TGTGCCAGCACCAGGGGGGGAGGGAGCTCCTACGAGCAGTACTTC. Based on the CDR3 plus reference TRBV28 and TRBJ2-7, the full variable domain is DVKVTQSSRYLVKRTGEKVFLECVQDMDHENMFWYRQDPGLGLRLIYFSYDVKMKEKGDIPEGYSVSREKKERFSLILESASTNQTSMYLCASTRGGGSSYEQYFGPGTRLTVT.

This clonotype was counted a few times. V is TRBV7-9 and J is TRBJ1-2; 10 bases match TRBD1. After removal of 3 bases from V and 1 base from J, the junction contained 11 bases not matched to a gene. The length of the CDR3 is 18 residues. Germline V gene data show CDR1 as SEHNR and CDR2 as FQNEAQ (reference sequence). The CDR3 reads CASSFTPDRGRRNYGYTF. For the CDR3, the DNA is TGTGCCAGCAGCTTTACCCCTGACAGGGGGCGACGTAACTATGGCTACACCTTC. Filled out from reference TRBV7-9 and TRBJ1-2, the complete variable domain reads DTGVSQNPRHKITKRGQNVTFRCDPISEHNRLYWYRQTLGQGPEFLTYFQNEAQLEKSRLLSDRFSAERPKGSFSTLEIQRTEQGDSAMYLCASSFTPDRGRRNYGYTFGSGTRLTVV.

This clonotype was found many times. The CDR3 DNA is TGTGCCACCAGTGATAGGCTGAACACTGAAGCTTTCTTT. It yields the protein CATSDRLNTEAFF. The V gene is TRBV24-1, the J gene TRBJ1-1; D unresolved. The CDR3 totals 13 residues. V was shortened by 3 bases and J by 0 bases, with 4 bases between the two germline ends. CDR1 is KGHDR and CDR2 is SFDVKD in the germline V gene.

This clonotype was seen more than once but under ten times. The chain employs TRBV6-1 and TRBJ2-2, with 10 bases that match TRBD2. The CDR3 has 18 amino acids. J gave up 6 bases and V 2 bases, and 12 bases lay outside the gene matches. The germline V gene has CDR1 MNHNS and CDR2 SASEGT. Here the CDR3 DNA reads TGTGCCAGCAGTGAAAGTCTAGCGGGAGACCCATGGGCCGGGGAGCTGTTTTTT. It translates to CASSESLAGDPWAGELFF.

A single count supports this clonotype. This may arise from a read error, as a much more abundant clone is one base away. The V call is TRBV11-3, the J call TRBJ2-1, with D possibly TRBD1 on 6 matching bases. From germline, CDR1 is SGHNT and CDR2 YENEEA. This CDR3 is built from 14 residues. The V end lost 1 base, the J end lost 9 bases, and 13 bases lay between the germline ends. CDR3 residues: CASSLGIRGREQFF. In nucleotides, the CDR3 is TGTGCCAGCAGCTTAGGGATCAGGGGCCGTGAGCAGTTCTTC.

The rearrangement links TRBV11-2 to TRBJ2-3; 7 bases are shared with TRBD2. This CDR3 has 15 amino acids. Per the germline V gene, CDR1 is SGHAT and CDR2 is FQNNGV. Germline trimming cut 5 bases from V and 3 bases from J; bases unmatched to any gene: 8. This CDR3 reads CASSPPGGGTDTQYF. Here the CDR3 DNA reads TGTGCCAGCAGCCCACCCGGCGGGGGAACAGATACGCAGTATTTT.

This clonotype was picked up many times. The chain has TRBV3-1 and TRBJ1-1, with a weak D call TRBD1 (6 bases). The CDR3 runs to 14 residues. Looked up from germline, CDR1 is LGHDT and CDR2 is YNNKEL (reference sequence). Trimming removed 4 bases from V and 1 base from J, with 10 bases in between. CDR3 bases: TGTGCCAGCAGCCCCCGACAGGCGAACACTGAAGCTTTCTTT. It codes for CASSPRQANTEAFF.

This clonotype was picked up a small number of times. The J gene is TRBJ1-6, the V gene TRBV20-1; a possible D gene is TRBD1 (6 bases). The CDR3 extends over 14 amino acids. Germline loops: CDR1 DFQATT, CDR2 SNEGSKA (reference sequence). Trimming left V 0 bases short and J 7 bases short, with 10 bases between. The CDR3 region has the DNA TGCAGTGCTAGAGACACAGGGTGGAATTCACCCCTCCACTTT. Amino acids: CSARDTGWNSPLHF.

This clonotype was counted a few times. This sequence joins TRBV5-1 and TRBJ2-1, with D possibly being TRBD1 (5 bases). The germline V gene encodes CDR1 SGHRS and CDR2 YFSETQ. This CDR3 is 16 amino acids long. Between the trimmed V and J ends, which lost 0 bases and 3 bases, there was a span of 13 bases. CDR3 region: CASSLAFGQGYNEQFF. The CDR3 DNA reads as TGCGCCAGCAGCTTGGCGTTCGGTCAGGGCTACAATGAGCAGTTCTTC.

On this clonotype: This sequence may be a read error, since a much larger clone differs from it by one base. The chain links TRBV11-2 to TRBJ2-5; D perhaps matches TRBD1 (6 bases). V was cut by 6 bases and J by 5 bases, with 13 bases left in between. The germline CDR1 and CDR2 sequences are SGHAT and FQNNGV. There are 13 residues in the CDR3. CDR3 sequence: CASRSLGHETQYF. As DNA, the CDR3 is TGTGCCAGCAGGTCACTGGGACATGAGACCCAGTACTTC. The full variable domain, completed using reference TRBV11-2 and TRBJ2-5, is EAGVAQSPRYKIIEKRQSVAFWCNPISGHATLYWYQQILGQGPKLLIQFQNNGVVDDSQLPKDRFSAERLKGVDSTLKIQPAKLEDSAVYLCASRSLGHETQYFGPGTRLLVL.

The gene calls are TRBV6-2 or TRBV6-3 and TRBJ2-6; 10 bases align to TRBD2. CDR1 is MNHEY and CDR2 is SVGEGT in the germline V gene. The length of the CDR3 is 15 residues. V lost 8 bases to trimming and J lost 2 bases; unmatched junction nucleotides: 3. The CDR3 DNA is TGTGCCAGCTTCAGCGGGGGGGCTGGGGCCAACGTCCTGACTTTC. Its translation: CASFSGGAGANVLTF.

This clonotype was seen at least ten times. The CDR3 nucleotides read TGTGCCAGCTCGCCAGGACAGTCGGAACCCCTCCACTTT. Translating gives CASSPGQSEPLHF. The chain employs TRBV18 and TRBJ1-6; TRBD1 is a possible D gene (6 bases). From germline, CDR1 is KGHSH and CDR2 LQKENI. V gave up 6 bases and J gave up 12 bases, with 15 bases separating them. The length of the CDR3 is 13 residues.